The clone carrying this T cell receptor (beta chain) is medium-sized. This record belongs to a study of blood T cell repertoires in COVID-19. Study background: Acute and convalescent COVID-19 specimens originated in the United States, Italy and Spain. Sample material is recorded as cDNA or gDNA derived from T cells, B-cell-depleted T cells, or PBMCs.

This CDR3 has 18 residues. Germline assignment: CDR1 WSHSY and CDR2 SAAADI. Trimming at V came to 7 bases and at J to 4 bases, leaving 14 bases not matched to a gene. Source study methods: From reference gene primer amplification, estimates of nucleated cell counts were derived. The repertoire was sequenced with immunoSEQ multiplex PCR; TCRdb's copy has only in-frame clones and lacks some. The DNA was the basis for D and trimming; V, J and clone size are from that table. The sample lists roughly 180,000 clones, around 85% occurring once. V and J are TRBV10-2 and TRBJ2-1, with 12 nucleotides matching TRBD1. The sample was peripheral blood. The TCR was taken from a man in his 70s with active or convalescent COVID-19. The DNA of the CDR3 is TGCGCCAGCACCCCGGGACAGGGGGCTCATATCCCATACAATGAGCAGTTCTTC. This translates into CASTPGQGAHIPYNEQFF.